This T cell receptor beta chain was observed in a study of OX40 agonist ivuxolimab in advanced cancers. The data were produced by immunoSEQ multiplex PCR, yet TCRdb's version contains in-frame clones alone and is incomplete. Of roughly 100,000 clones in the sample, about 92% were seen once. The receptor's source is an adult with an advanced solid tumor such as melanoma, head and neck, liver or kidney cancer. The source was CD4+ or CD8+ T cells sorted from blood, collected in a trial of the OX40 agonist ivuxolimab.

The CDR3 protein is CASSTGTAYNEQFF. The CDR3 region has the DNA TGCGCCAGCAGCACCGGGACAGCTTACAATGAGCAGTTCTTC. The chain has TRBV5-1 and TRBJ2-1; 7 nucleotides align to TRBD1. V lost 4 bases, J lost 4 bases, and 5 bases stayed unmatched. This CDR3 has 14 amino acids. CDR1 is SGHRS, CDR2 YFSETQ, per germline.